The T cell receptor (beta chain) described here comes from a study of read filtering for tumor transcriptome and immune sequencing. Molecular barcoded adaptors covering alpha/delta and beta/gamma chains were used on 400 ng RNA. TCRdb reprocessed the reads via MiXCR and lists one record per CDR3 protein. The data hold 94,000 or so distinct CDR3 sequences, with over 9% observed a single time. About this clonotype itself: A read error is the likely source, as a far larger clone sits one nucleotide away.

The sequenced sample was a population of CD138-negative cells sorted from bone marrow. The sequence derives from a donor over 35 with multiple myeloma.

The CDR3 coding sequence is TGCGCCAGCAGCTTGGCCGGCGCCAGGGGAGGAACTGAAGCTCTCTTT. It codes for CASSLAGARGGTEALF. The chain recombines TRBV5-1 with TRBJ1-6, with a possible D match to TRBD1 (6 bases). Germline lookup yields CDR1 SGHRS and CDR2 YFSETQ. This CDR3 spans 16 amino acids.